The 24 T cell receptor beta chains given below trace back to one sample, sequenced in a study of CXCR3-negative and CXCR3-positive naive CD8 T cells. Study-level results: Naive cells with CXCR3 showed TRB CDR3s that were more hydrophobic than those in CXCR3-negative naive cells.

No antigen is known for these receptors. All TRB cDNA libraries came from 5' RACE performed with UMI labels. TCRdb re-analyzed the 5' RACE reads; it lists each CDR3 protein once, without DNA. The sample's table shows roughly 61,000 distinct CDR3 sequences. The sample was naive CXCR3+ CD8+ T cells from blood. Stated subset: CD45RO-CCR7+CD27+CD95- naive CD8+ T cells expressing CXCR3 (TNR3+). The receptors were sampled from a human donor in good health. Some clones in this sample may be carry-over from other donors' samples.

The genes are TRBV6-5 and TRBJ2-2; TCRdb selects TRBD2, and the lack of DNA leaves this call unchecked. The CDR3 runs 17 residues. Germline CDR1 is MNHEY and CDR2 is SVGAGI. The CDR3 reads CASSSHRRTSNTGELFF.

This chain links TRBV6-5 with TRBJ2-3; TCRdb selects TRBD2, and the lack of DNA leaves this call unchecked. The germline CDR1 and CDR2 sequences are MNHEY and SVGAGI. CDR3 length: 15 residues. This CDR3 is CASSFTGECPDTQYF.

The chain recombines TRBV14 with TRBJ2-3; the D call from TCRdb, TRBD1, cannot be confirmed without DNA. CDR3 size: 18 residues. The V gene's germline CDR1 is SGHDN and CDR2 FVKESK. The chain's CDR3 is CASSQGARSLEEVDTQYF.

V gene TRBV29-1 combines with J gene TRBJ2-3; the TRBD1 assignment by TCRdb is unverifiable without DNA. The germline gives CDR1 SQVTM, CDR2 ANQGSEA. CDR3 length equals 18 residues. This chain's CDR3 is CSVDLERGDGGFTDTQYF.

V and J are TRBV7-9 and TRBJ1-6. Germline CDR1 is SEHNR and CDR2 is FQNEAQ (reference sequence). CDR3 length equals 14 residues. CDR3 amino acids: CASSLGTADSPLHF.

The chain combines TRBV27 with TRBJ1-5; TCRdb's D call of TRBD1 is untestable without DNA. CDR3 size: 15 residues. The germline V gene encodes CDR1 MNHEY and CDR2 SMNVEV (reference sequence). The CDR3 is CASSLSDGRGQPQHF.

The chain uses TRBV19 and TRBJ2-1; TCRdb's D call of TRBD2 is untestable without DNA. This CDR3 spans 15 amino acids. Germline-derived CDR1 and CDR2 are LNHDA and SQIVND (reference sequence). CDR3 region: CASSISGGLYNEQFF.

The chain carries TRBV11-2 and TRBJ2-3; TCRdb lists TRBD2, though no DNA is available to test this call. Per germline, CDR1 SGHAT and CDR2 FQNNGV. This CDR3 comprises 15 residues. The CDR3 protein is CASSPPERGGYTQYF.

The chain couples TRBV5-1 to TRBJ1-1; no DNA is available, so the TRBD1 call from TCRdb remains unchecked. Germline CDR1 and CDR2: SGHRS and YFSETQ. This CDR3 is 11 amino acids long. This chain's CDR3 is CASSRGQEAFF.

The chain combines TRBV25-1 with TRBJ1-2; as DNA is missing, the TRBD1 call by TCRdb cannot be tested. Per germline, CDR1 MGHDK and CDR2 SYGVNS. This CDR3 region has 15 residues. Here the CDR3 reads CASIGGETFNYGYTF.

The chain links TRBV29-1 to TRBJ1-1. This CDR3 is built from 12 residues. CDR1 and CDR2 (germline): SQVTM, ANQGSEA. The CDR3 is CSPLTGITEAFF.

The genes are TRBV29-1 and TRBJ2-2. Germline V gene sequence: CDR1 SQVTM, CDR2 ANQGSEA. The CDR3 covers 11 residues. The CDR3 sequence is CSAREAGELFF.

This chain's CDR3 is CASSLASFSDEQFF. The J gene is TRBJ2-1, the V gene TRBV7-6. The CDR3 extends over 14 amino acids. Germline V lookup: CDR1 SGHVS, CDR2 FNYEAQ. Combining the CDR3 with reference TRBV7-6 and TRBJ2-1 gives the whole variable domain GAGVSQSPRYKVTKRGQDVALRCDPISGHVSLYWYRQALGQGPEFLTYFNYEAQQDKSGLPNDRFSAERPEGSISTLTIQRTEQRDSAMYRCASSLASFSDEQFFGPGTRLTVL.

The chain employs TRBV5-5 and TRBJ2-4; TCRdb's D gene call, TRBD1, goes unchecked for lack of DNA. Germline CDR1 is SGHKS and CDR2 is YYEKEE (reference sequence). CDR3 length: 18 amino acids. The CDR3 protein is CASSSGTGGWIAKNIQYF.

The chain has TRBV19 and TRBJ2-3; TCRdb reports TRBD2, a call that lacks DNA to check it against. The CDR3 runs to 16 residues. Germline loops: CDR1 LNHDA, CDR2 SQIVND (reference sequence). This chain's CDR3 is CASSVRTSARMDTQYF.

The chain employs TRBV29-1 and TRBJ2-2; the TCRdb D gene call, TRBD2, has no DNA to confirm it. This CDR3 region has 16 residues. Per the germline V gene, CDR1 is SQVTM and CDR2 is ANQGSEA. CDR3 region: CSVEEFSGGDTGELFF.

This sequence joins TRBV19 and TRBJ1-2. This CDR3 is 11 amino acids long. Germline lookup yields CDR1 LNHDA and CDR2 SQIVND (reference sequence). The CDR3 loop reads CASRISYGYTF.

The chain has TRBV6-1 and TRBJ2-7; there is no DNA to check the TCRdb D call of TRBD1. The germline V gene has CDR1 MNHNS and CDR2 SASEGT. The CDR3 extends over 16 amino acids. CDR3 in amino acids: CASSEAGQEPAYEQYF.

The chain combines TRBV3-1 with TRBJ2-7; TCRdb designates TRBD1, a call that cannot be tested without DNA. The CDR3 extends over 16 amino acids. Germline V gene lookup returns CDR1 LGHDT and CDR2 YNNKEL (reference sequence). The CDR3 is CASSLLRRRKTYEQYF.

CDR3 protein: CASSPRNWANYGYTF. The chain employs TRBV28 and TRBJ1-2. CDR1 MDHEN and CDR2 SYDVKM come from the germline V gene. The CDR3 consists of 15 residues.

This rearrangement joins TRBV6-2 or TRBV6-3 to TRBJ2-7; TCRdb outputs TRBD1, but without DNA this stays unchecked. The CDR3 is 15 amino acids. Germline V gene data show CDR1 as MNHEY and CDR2 as SVGEGT. The CDR3 region is CASSYSDSGTYEQYF.

The chain has TRBV18 and TRBJ2-2. Per the germline V gene, CDR1 is KGHSH and CDR2 is LQKENI. The CDR3 consists of 16 residues. The CDR3 protein is CASSPPGIPNTGELFF.

The chain's CDR3 is CATSDLGTDTQYF. V gene TRBV24-1 combines with J gene TRBJ2-3. The germline CDR1 and CDR2 sequences are KGHDR and SFDVKD. The CDR3 consists of 13 residues.

The J gene is TRBJ2-2, the V gene TRBV6-5; the D gene TCRdb calls, TRBD1, cannot be checked with no DNA. CDR1 and CDR2 (germline): MNHEY, SVGAGI. This CDR3 is built from 17 residues. The CDR3 here is CASSLTVTGVGTGELFF.